Listed here are 24 T cell receptor beta chains from one sample, sequenced in a study of cytomegalovirus exposure and HLA in healthy donors. Vbeta (60) and Jbeta (13) primers were used in the PCR. Method: immunoSEQ multiplex PCR; TCRdb's copy keeps in-frame clones and lacks some. The sample includes about 200,000 clones, 65% to 90% of them seen just once. The specimen was PBMCs. Receptors were obtained from a woman aged 30 to 39 in good health and CMV-seronegative.

The table lists this clone with a count of one. This sequence joins TRBV6-5 and TRBJ2-1; TRBD2 matches at 7 bases. Trimming took 2 bases from V and 5 from J; bases not matched to a gene: 9. Germline CDR1 MNHEY, CDR2 SVGAGI. The CDR3 loop spans 16 amino acids. CDR3 sequence reads: CASSYGPREEDNEQFF. CDR3 DNA sequence: TGTGCCAGCAGTTACGGACCACGGGAGGAGGACAATGAGCAGTTCTTC.

DNA for the CDR3: TGTGCCAGCAGTCTACTAGCGGGGGGATTCGATGAGCAGTTCTTC. It yields the protein CASSLLAGGFDEQFF. V is TRBV2 and J is TRBJ2-1; the match to TRBD2 covers 12 bases. V shed 5 bases, J shed 8 bases, and the junction held 7 bases outside the gene matches. Germline assignment: CDR1 SNHLY and CDR2 FYNNEI. The CDR3 has 15 residues.

The gene calls are TRBV11-2 and TRBJ2-5, with 7 bases that match TRBD2. Germline V lookup: CDR1 SGHAT, CDR2 FQNNGV. J gave up 2 bases and V 6 bases, and 9 bases lay outside the gene matches. This CDR3 spans 15 amino acids. CDR3 DNA: TGTGCCAGCAGTGAAACGGGGGGTGGGCAAGAGACCCAGTACTTC. This sequence encodes CASSETGGGQETQYF. Drawing the rest from reference TRBV11-2 and TRBJ2-5, the complete variable domain is EAGVAQSPRYKIIEKRQSVAFWCNPISGHATLYWYQQILGQGPKLLIQFQNNGVVDDSQLPKDRFSAERLKGVDSTLKIQPAKLEDSAVYLCASSETGGGQETQYFGPGTRLLVL.

The gene calls are TRBV7-6 and TRBJ2-5, with 8 nucleotides matching TRBD2. Germline CDR1 is SGHVS and CDR2 is FNYEAQ. CDR3 length: 15 amino acids. With V trimmed by 4 bases and J by 5 bases, 9 bases remained unmatched. The CDR3 loop is CASSSSGGGGETQYF. As DNA, the CDR3 is TGTGCCAGCAGCTCAAGCGGGGGAGGCGGGGAGACCCAGTACTTC. Supplemented by reference TRBV7-6 and TRBJ2-5, the full variable domain reads GAGVSQSPRYKVTKRGQDVALRCDPISGHVSLYWYRQALGQGPEFLTYFNYEAQQDKSGLPNDRFSAERPEGSISTLTIQRTEQRDSAMYRCASSSSGGGGETQYFGPGTRLLVL.

The rearrangement links TRBV6-5 to TRBJ2-1; 8 nucleotides align to TRBD2. The germline V gene has CDR1 MNHEY and CDR2 SVGAGI. The CDR3 covers 15 residues. With 6 bases clipped from V and 6 bases from J, the junction kept 10 bases outside the gene matches. CDR3 coding DNA: TGTGCCAGCAGAAGCCCGGGACTAGTTTCCAATGAGCAGTTCTTC. Its translation: CASRSPGLVSNEQFF.

This clone turned up a few times. The chain couples TRBV29-1 to TRBJ2-1, with 12 bases that match TRBD2. Germline V CDR1 and CDR2: SQVTM, ANQGSEA. The CDR3 has 17 amino acids. Trimming took 3 bases from V and 2 from J; bases not matched to a gene: 8. CDR3 region: CSVDKGLAGYTYNEQFF. The CDR3 region has the DNA TGCAGCGTTGACAAGGGACTAGCGGGTTATACCTACAATGAGCAGTTCTTC.

J is TRBJ2-7 and V is TRBV27, with a tentative D call TRBD1 (6 bases). CDR1 MNHEY and CDR2 SMNVEV come from the germline V gene (reference sequence). V lost 5 bases and J lost 0, with 11 bases in between. The CDR3 consists of 14 residues. CDR3 DNA sequence: TGTGCCAGCAGTAAGAGGGGGAGCTCCTACGAGCAGTACTTC. As protein: CASSKRGSSYEQYF.

The chain couples TRBV18 to TRBJ1-1; D is possibly TRBD1 (5 bases). Trimming removed 6 bases at V and 7 bases at J, with 15 bases between. Per germline, CDR1 KGHSH and CDR2 LQKENI. This CDR3 is built from 13 residues. CDR3: CASSRGLEFEAFF. Written as DNA, the CDR3 is TGTGCCAGCTCCCGGGGACTCGAATTTGAAGCTTTCTTT.

The CDR3 DNA reads TGCGCCAGCAGTGGGGACAGGGACGGATTTACTGAAGCTTTCTTT. As protein: CASSGDRDGFTEAFF. The chain is built from TRBV10-1 and TRBJ1-1; TRBD1 agrees at 9 bases. Per the germline V gene, CDR1 is WNHNN and CDR2 is SYGVQD (reference sequence). With V trimmed by 4 bases and J by 5 bases, 8 bases remained unmatched. This CDR3 is built from 15 residues.

This rearrangement joins TRBV2 to TRBJ2-1, with 13 bases matching TRBD2. The CDR3 runs 19 residues. Germline V CDR1 and CDR2: SNHLY, FYNNEI. Unmatched junction bases numbered 12, after V lost 7 bases and J lost 0 bases. Here the CDR3 DNA reads TGTGCCAGCACCGGACCGGGACTAGCGGGACTCATCTCCTACAATGAGCAGTTCTTC. Its translation is CASTGPGLAGLISYNEQFF. The full variable domain, completed using reference TRBV2 and TRBJ2-1, is EPEVTQTPSHQVTQMGQEVILRCVPISNHLYFYWYRQILGQKVEFLVSFYNNEISEKSEIFDDQFSVERPDGSNFTLKIRSTKLEDSAMYFCASTGPGLAGLISYNEQFFGPGTRLTVL.

This chain's CDR3 is CASREFENTGELFF. DNA for the CDR3: TGCGCCAGCCGGGAGTTTGAGAACACCGGGGAGCTGTTTTTT. The J gene is TRBJ2-2, the V gene TRBV5-1; a possible D gene is TRBD2 (6 bases). CDR1 and CDR2 (germline): SGHRS, YFSETQ. This CDR3 comprises 14 residues. Deletions cut 7 bases from V and 1 base from J, with 11 bases between.

The rearrangement uses TRBV5-1 and TRBJ2-2; TRBD1 agrees at 8 bases. Germline CDR1 reads SGHRS; CDR2 reads YFSETQ. Trimming cost V 0 bases and J 2 bases; bases outside gene matches: 3. The CDR3 sequence is 16 residues long. The CDR3 protein is CASSLGAGGNTGELFF. The CDR3 DNA reads as TGCGCCAGCAGCTTGGGGGCAGGGGGCAACACCGGGGAGCTGTTTTTT. Supplemented by reference TRBV5-1 and TRBJ2-2, the full variable domain reads KAGVTQTPRYLIKTRGQQVTLSCSPISGHRSVSWYQQTPGQGLQFLFEYFSETQRNKGNFPGRFSGRQFSNSRSEMNVSTLELGDSALYLCASSLGAGGNTGELFFGEGSRLTVL.

The chain links TRBV6-1 to TRBJ2-3; no definite D call. Trimming cost V 2 bases and J 1 base, with 10 bases left between them. The CDR3 is made up of 15 amino acids. The germline CDR1 and CDR2 sequences are MNHNS and SASEGT. The CDR3 protein is CASSEKVYRTDTQYF. As DNA, the CDR3 is TGTGCCAGCAGTGAAAAAGTCTACCGCACAGATACGCAGTATTTT.

This chain joins TRBV6-4 and TRBJ2-2; a weak D match, TRBD1 (5 bases). Looked up from germline, CDR1 is MRHNA and CDR2 is SNTAGT. CDR3 length: 13 residues. V lost 4 bases and J 8 bases, leaving 11 bases between the germline ends. The CDR3 is CASSVEPGGELFF. CDR3 nucleotide sequence: TGTGCCAGCAGTGTCGAGCCAGGGGGGGAGCTGTTTTTT.

This chain links TRBV6-1 with TRBJ2-1, with TRBD1 matching over 7 bases. CDR1 MNHNS and CDR2 SASEGT come from the germline V gene. Trimming at V came to 7 bases and at J to 5 bases, leaving 11 bases not matched to a gene. This CDR3 region has 15 residues. As DNA, the CDR3 is TGTGCCAGCAAGCAGGGGGTCCTCCGGGACAATGAGCAGTTCTTC. Protein sequence: CASKQGVLRDNEQFF.

V gene TRBV18 combines with J gene TRBJ2-3, with D possibly being TRBD1 (6 bases). The V gene lost 2 bases and the J gene lost 1 base, with 7 bases spanning the gap. Germline lookup yields CDR1 KGHSH and CDR2 LQKENI. CDR3 length: 14 residues. The CDR3 bases are TGTGCCAGCTCACCAAACAGGGGCACAGATACGCAGTATTTT. Amino acid sequence: CASSPNRGTDTQYF.

The V call is TRBV21-1, the J call TRBJ2-3; no DNA check was done on the table's D call, TRBD2. TRBV21-1 is a recognized pseudogene. This CDR3 spans 18 amino acids. CDR3 protein: CASSVPGLAGQGTDTQYF. The CDR3 DNA reads TGTGCCAGCAGCGTACCGGGACTAGCGGGACAGGGCACAGATACGCAGTATTTT.

This chain uses TRBV5-1 with TRBJ2-6; TRBD1 matches 8 bases. This CDR3 is 20 amino acids long. CDR1 is SGHRS and CDR2 is YFSETQ in the germline V gene. The V and J ends lost 4 bases and 0 bases, in that order; junction bases with no gene match: 15. The CDR3 loop reads CASSRLIPGQESSGANVLTF. Written as DNA, the CDR3 is TGCGCCAGCAGCCGATTAATCCCGGGACAGGAGAGCTCTGGGGCCAACGTCCTGACTTTC.

The chain combines TRBV5-6 with TRBJ2-1; the match to TRBD2 covers 7 bases. V shed 5 bases, J shed 9 bases, and the junction held 14 bases outside the gene matches. Looked up from germline, CDR1 is SGHDT and CDR2 is YYEEEE. The CDR3 is 15 amino acids. The CDR3 nucleotides are TGTGCCAGCAGGAGGGCGGGGGTTGTGCACGGTGAGCAGTTCTTC. This sequence encodes CASRRAGVVHGEQFF. Full variable domain (outside the CDR3, taken from reference TRBV5-6 and TRBJ2-1): DAGVTQSPTHLIKTRGQQVTLRCSPKSGHDTVSWYQQALGQGPQFIFQYYEEEERQRGNFPDRFSGHQFPNYSSELNVNALLLGDSALYLCASRRAGVVHGEQFFGPGTRLTVL.

The chain has TRBV30 and TRBJ1-1; maybe TRBD1 (6 bases). Germline V gives CDR1 GTSNPN, CDR2 SVGIG (reference sequence). The length of the CDR3 is 16 residues. V lost 1 base and J 7 bases, leaving 22 bases between the germline ends. The CDR3 sequence is CAWSAGGMGAAVEAFF. The CDR3 region has the DNA TGTGCCTGGAGTGCCGGTGGTATGGGGGCTGCGGTTGAAGCTTTCTTT.

J is TRBJ2-7 and V is TRBV2; 8 bases line up with TRBD2. CDR3 length: 13 amino acids. Germline lookup yields CDR1 SNHLY and CDR2 FYNNEI. J gave up 4 bases and V 6 bases, and 5 bases lay outside the gene matches. The CDR3 DNA sequence: TGTGCCAGCAGCCCGGGACTAGAATACGAGCAGTACTTC. Protein: CASSPGLEYEQYF.

On this clone itself: The sample contains more than one DNA sequence encoding this CDR3. The gene calls are TRBV5-1 and TRBJ2-1; 10 nucleotides line up with TRBD2. The CDR3 has 15 amino acids. In germline, CDR1 is SGHRS, CDR2 YFSETQ. J gave up 5 bases and V 4 bases, and 6 bases lay outside the gene matches. The CDR3: CASSKLAGVNNEQFF. CDR3 nucleotide sequence: TGCGCCAGCAGCAAGCTAGCGGGAGTAAACAATGAGCAGTTCTTC.

This clone appeared once. This chain joins TRBV10-2 and TRBJ2-3; 10 nucleotides line up with TRBD2. V lost 8 bases and J lost 3; bases outside the gene matches: 11. Germline V gene data show CDR1 as WSHSY and CDR2 as SAAADI. The CDR3 covers 16 residues. The CDR3 reads CASEREGSPGTDTQYF. The CDR3 DNA reads as TGCGCCAGCGAGCGGGAGGGCTCGCCAGGGACAGATACGCAGTATTTT.

This sequence joins TRBV5-5 and TRBJ1-1; D unclear. Germline CDR1 reads SGHKS; CDR2 reads YYEKEE (reference sequence). The V end lost 1 base, the J end lost 3 bases, and 4 bases lay between the germline ends. The CDR3 covers 12 residues. The CDR3 sequence is CASSLRYTEAFF. CDR3 coding DNA: TGTGCCAGCAGCTTGCGGTACACTGAAGCTTTCTTT.